What follows are 3 T cell receptor beta chains derived from one specimen sequenced in a study of T cells in Graves' hyperthyroidism and ophthalmopathy. TCR beta CDR3 regions were amplified from RNA transcripts. HTBI primers drove first-round RT-PCR of the TCR CDR3. TCRdb processed the multiplex PCR reads anew with MiXCR; each CDR3 protein has one entry. Seen here are 300,000 to 400,000 distinct CDR3 sequences, approximately 15% observed once, and the top ten hold around 23%. The source material was blood. Source of these receptors: a woman in her 30s with Graves' hyperthyroidism.

This clonotype showed up just a few times. This rearrangement joins TRBV18 to TRBJ2-7; D unclear. This CDR3 has 12 residues. V was shortened by 2 bases and J by 3 bases, with 5 bases between the two germline ends. Germline CDR1 reads KGHSH; CDR2 reads LQKENI. CDR3 amino acids: CASSPNHYEQYF. The CDR3, as DNA: TGTGCCAGCTCACCAAATCACTACGAGCAGTACTTC.

The CDR3 DNA follows: TGCAGCGTGGTGATTGGGACTTATGGGGAGACCCAGTACTTC. This encodes CSVVIGTYGETQYF. The chain is built from TRBV29-1 and TRBJ2-5; D is perhaps TRBD2 (6 bases). CDR3 size: 14 residues. Between the trimmed V and J ends, which lost 6 bases and 5 bases, there was a span of 19 bases. Germline values: CDR1 SQVTM, CDR2 ANQGSEA.

The rearrangement uses TRBV5-6 and TRBJ1-1, with D unclear. V lost 2 bases, J lost 13 bases, and 15 bases lay in between. The germline V gene encodes CDR1 SGHDT and CDR2 YYEEEE. The CDR3 is 12 residues long. This CDR3 reads CASSFPFSVVFF. As DNA, the CDR3 is TGTGCCAGCAGCTTCCCGTTCTCCGTGGTTTTCTTT.